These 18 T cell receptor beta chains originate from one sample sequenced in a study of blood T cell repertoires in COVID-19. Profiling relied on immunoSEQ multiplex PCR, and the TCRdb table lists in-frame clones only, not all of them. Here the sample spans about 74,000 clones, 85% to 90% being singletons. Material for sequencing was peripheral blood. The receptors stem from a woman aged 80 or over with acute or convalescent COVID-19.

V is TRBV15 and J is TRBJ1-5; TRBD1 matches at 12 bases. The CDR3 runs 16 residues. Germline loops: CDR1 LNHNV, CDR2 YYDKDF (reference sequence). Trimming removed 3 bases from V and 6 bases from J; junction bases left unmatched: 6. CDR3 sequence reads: CATSRTGQGAGQPQHF. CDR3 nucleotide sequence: TGTGCCACCAGCAGGACGGGACAGGGGGCAGGTCAGCCCCAGCATTTT.

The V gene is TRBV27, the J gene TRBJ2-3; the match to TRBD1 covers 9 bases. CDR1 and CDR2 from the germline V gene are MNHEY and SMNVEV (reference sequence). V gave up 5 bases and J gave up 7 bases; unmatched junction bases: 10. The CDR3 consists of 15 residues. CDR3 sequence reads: CASSPQGAGRYTQYF. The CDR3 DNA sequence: TGTGCCAGCAGTCCACAGGGGGCAGGGAGGTATACGCAGTATTTT.

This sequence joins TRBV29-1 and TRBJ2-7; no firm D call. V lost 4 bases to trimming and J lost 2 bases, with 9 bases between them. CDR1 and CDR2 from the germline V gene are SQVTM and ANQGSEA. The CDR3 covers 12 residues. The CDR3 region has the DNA TGCAGCGTTGCTAGTTTCGCCTACGAGCAGTACTTC. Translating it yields CSVASFAYEQYF.

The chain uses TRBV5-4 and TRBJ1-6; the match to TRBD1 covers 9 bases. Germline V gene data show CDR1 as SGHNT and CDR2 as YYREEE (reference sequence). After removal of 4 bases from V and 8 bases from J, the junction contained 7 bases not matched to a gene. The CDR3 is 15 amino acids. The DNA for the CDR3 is TGTGCCAGCAGCGGGACAGGGCAGCTCTATTCACCCCTCCACTTT. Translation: CASSGTGQLYSPLHF. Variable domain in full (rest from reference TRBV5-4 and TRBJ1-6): ETGVTQSPTHLIKTRGQQVTLRCSSQSGHNTVSWYQQALGQGPQFIFQYYREEENGRGNFPPRFSGLQFPNYSSELNVNALELDDSALYLCASSGTGQLYSPLHFGNGTRLTVT.

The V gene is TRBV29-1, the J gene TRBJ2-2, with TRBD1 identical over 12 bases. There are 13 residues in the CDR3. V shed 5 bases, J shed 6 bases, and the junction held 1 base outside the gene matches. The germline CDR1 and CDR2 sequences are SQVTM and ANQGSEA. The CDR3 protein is CSVRDRGPGELFF. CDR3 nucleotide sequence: TGCAGCGTTCGGGACAGGGGGCCCGGGGAGCTGTTTTTT.

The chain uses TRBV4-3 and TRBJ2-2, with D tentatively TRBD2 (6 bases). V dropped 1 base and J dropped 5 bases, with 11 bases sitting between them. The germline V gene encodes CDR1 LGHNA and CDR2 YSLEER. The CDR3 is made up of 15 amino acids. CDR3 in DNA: TGCGCCAGCAGCCAAGCCTTGGGGGGTACCGGGGAGCTGTTTTTT. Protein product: CASSQALGGTGELFF.

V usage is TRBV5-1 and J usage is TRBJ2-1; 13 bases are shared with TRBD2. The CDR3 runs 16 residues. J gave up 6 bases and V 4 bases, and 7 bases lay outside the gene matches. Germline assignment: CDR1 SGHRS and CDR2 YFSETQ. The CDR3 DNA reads TGCGCCAGCAGCCCCCCTACTAGCGGGAGGGTCAATGAGCAGTTCTTC. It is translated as CASSPPTSGRVNEQFF.

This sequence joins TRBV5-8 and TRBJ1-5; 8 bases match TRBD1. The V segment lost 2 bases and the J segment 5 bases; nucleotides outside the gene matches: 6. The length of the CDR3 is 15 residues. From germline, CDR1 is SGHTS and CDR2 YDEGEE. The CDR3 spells CASSFRGQGDQPQHF. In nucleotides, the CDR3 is TGTGCCAGCAGCTTCAGGGGGCAGGGGGATCAGCCCCAGCATTTT.

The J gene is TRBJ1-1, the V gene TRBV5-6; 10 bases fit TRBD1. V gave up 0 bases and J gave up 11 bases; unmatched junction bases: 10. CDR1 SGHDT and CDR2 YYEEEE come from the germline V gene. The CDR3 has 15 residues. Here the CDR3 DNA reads TGTGCCAGCAGCTTGGCGAGACAGGGGGCGATTAGGGCTTTCTTT. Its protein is CASSLARQGAIRAFF.

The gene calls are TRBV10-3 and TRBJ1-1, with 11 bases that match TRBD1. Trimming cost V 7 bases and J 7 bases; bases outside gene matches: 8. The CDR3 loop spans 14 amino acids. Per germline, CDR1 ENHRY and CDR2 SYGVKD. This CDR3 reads CAIKGTGGEGEAFF. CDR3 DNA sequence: TGTGCCATCAAAGGGACAGGGGGAGAGGGTGAAGCTTTCTTT.

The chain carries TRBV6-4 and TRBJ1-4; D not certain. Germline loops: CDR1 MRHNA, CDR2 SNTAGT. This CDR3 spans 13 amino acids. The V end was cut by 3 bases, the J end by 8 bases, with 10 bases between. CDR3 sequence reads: CASSEWLGEKLFF. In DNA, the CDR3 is TGTGCCAGCAGTGAATGGCTGGGCGAAAAACTGTTTTTT.

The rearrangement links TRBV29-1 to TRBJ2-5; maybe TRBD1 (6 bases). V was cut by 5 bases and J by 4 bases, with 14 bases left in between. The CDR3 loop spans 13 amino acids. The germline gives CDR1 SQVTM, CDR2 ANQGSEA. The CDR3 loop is CSVHPGQGETQYF. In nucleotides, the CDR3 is TGCAGCGTTCACCCGGGACAAGGAGAGACCCAGTACTTC.

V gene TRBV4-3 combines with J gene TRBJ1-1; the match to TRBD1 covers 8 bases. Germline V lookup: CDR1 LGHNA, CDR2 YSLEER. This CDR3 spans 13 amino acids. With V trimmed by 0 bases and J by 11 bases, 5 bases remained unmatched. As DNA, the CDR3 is TGCGCCAGCAGCCAAGATATGGACAGGGACGCTTTCTTT. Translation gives CASSQDMDRDAFF.

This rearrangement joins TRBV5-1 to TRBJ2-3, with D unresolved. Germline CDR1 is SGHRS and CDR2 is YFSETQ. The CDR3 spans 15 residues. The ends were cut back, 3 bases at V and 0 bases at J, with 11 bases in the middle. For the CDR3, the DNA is TGCGCCAGCAGCTCCTCAAGCCCTAGCACAGATACGCAGTATTTT. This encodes CASSSSSPSTDTQYF.

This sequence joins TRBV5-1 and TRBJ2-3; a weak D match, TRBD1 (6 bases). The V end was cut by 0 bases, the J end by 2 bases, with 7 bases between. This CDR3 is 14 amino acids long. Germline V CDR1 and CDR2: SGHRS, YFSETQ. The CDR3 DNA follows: TGCGCCAGCAGCTTGGACAGGGCCACAGATACGCAGTATTTT. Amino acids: CASSLDRATDTQYF. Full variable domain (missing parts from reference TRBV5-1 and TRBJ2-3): KAGVTQTPRYLIKTRGQQVTLSCSPISGHRSVSWYQQTPGQGLQFLFEYFSETQRNKGNFPGRFSGRQFSNSRSEMNVSTLELGDSALYLCASSLDRATDTQYFGPGTRLTVL.

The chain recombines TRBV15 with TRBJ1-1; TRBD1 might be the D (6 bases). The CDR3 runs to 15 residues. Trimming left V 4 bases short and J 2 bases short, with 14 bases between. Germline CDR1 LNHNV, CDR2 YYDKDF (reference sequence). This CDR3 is CATSKSRGFNTEAFF. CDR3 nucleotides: TGTGCCACCAGCAAGTCCAGGGGTTTTAACACTGAAGCTTTCTTT.

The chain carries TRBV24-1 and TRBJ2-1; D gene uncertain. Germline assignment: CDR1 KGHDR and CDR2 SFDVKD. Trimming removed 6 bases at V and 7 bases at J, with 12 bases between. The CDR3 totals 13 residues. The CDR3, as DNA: TGTGCCACCAGTTCGGAGTACGGGAATGAGCAGTTCTTC. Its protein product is CATSSEYGNEQFF.

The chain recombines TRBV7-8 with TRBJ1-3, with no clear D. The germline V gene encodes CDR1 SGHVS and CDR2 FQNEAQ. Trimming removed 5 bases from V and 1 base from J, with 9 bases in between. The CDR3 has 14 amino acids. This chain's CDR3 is CASSRGLSGNTIYF. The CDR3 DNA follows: TGTGCCAGCAGCCGAGGACTGTCTGGAAACACCATATATTTT.